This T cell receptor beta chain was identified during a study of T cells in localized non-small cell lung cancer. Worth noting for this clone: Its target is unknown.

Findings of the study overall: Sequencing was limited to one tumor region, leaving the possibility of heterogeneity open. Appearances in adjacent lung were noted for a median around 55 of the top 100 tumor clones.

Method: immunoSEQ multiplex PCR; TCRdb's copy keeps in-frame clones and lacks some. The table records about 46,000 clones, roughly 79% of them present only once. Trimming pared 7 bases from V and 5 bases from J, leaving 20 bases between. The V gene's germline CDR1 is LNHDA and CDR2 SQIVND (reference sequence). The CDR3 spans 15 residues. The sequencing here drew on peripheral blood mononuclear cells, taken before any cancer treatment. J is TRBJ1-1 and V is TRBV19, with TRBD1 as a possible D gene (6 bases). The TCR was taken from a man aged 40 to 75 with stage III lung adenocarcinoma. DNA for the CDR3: TGTGCCAGTATCCGTGGGGGGCAGGGAGAGACTGAAGCTTTCTTT. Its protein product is CASIRGGQGETEAFF.